A selection of T cell receptor beta chains follows, all from one sample in a study of CD8 T cells in ankylosing spondylitis. TCRdb ran MiXCR on the 5' RACE reads and lists one entry per CDR3 protein. The sample includes 380,000 or so distinct CDR3 sequences, approximately 22% seen only once; the top ten take around 12%. Sequences were obtained from blood, either unsorted or a sorted T cell fraction (not recorded which). Receptors were obtained from a male donor with ankylosing spondylitis or in good health (not recorded which). CDR3s include the opening cysteine and the closing phenylalanine or tryptophan. Each record gives: D gene, clone size, J gene, V gene, CDR3 protein, CDR3 DNA. D genes are given only for firm matches. Size tells how often a clone was seen (once, few, many) or the class of an expanded clone, and some rows leave it out.

D gene: .; clone size: few; J gene: TRBJ2-1; V gene: TRBV20-1; CDR3 protein: CSAKGLPVNEQFF; CDR3 DNA: TGCAGTGCTAAAGGACTCCCCGTCAATGAGCAGTTCTTC
D gene: TRBD1; clone size: .; J gene: TRBJ2-1; V gene: TRBV7-9; CDR3 protein: CASSPGTGATYNEQFF; CDR3 DNA: TGTGCCAGCAGTCCCGGGACAGGAGCTACTTACAATGAGCAGTTCTTC
D gene: TRBD2; clone size: .; J gene: TRBJ2-1; V gene: TRBV11-2; CDR3 protein: CASSLEAGATWQFF; CDR3 DNA: TGTGCCAGCAGCTTAGAAGCGGGGGCTACCTGGCAGTTCTTC
D gene: .; clone size: many; J gene: TRBJ2-1; V gene: TRBV28; CDR3 protein: CASSLSGLEQFF; CDR3 DNA: TGTGCCAGCAGTCTCAGCGGATTGGAGCAGTTCTTC
D gene: TRBD2; clone size: few; J gene: TRBJ2-5; V gene: TRBV7-8; CDR3 protein: CASSLSGTSGEQETQYF; CDR3 DNA: TGTGCCAGCAGCTTATCTGGGACTAGCGGGGAGCAAGAGACCCAGTACTTC
D gene: .; clone size: few; J gene: TRBJ2-3; V gene: TRBV11-2; CDR3 protein: CASSFSARVDTQYF; CDR3 DNA: TGTGCCAGCAGCTTTTCCGCTAGGGTGGATACGCAGTATTTT
D gene: TRBD2; clone size: .; J gene: TRBJ2-3; V gene: TRBV20-1; CDR3 protein: CSAEASGGDTQYF; CDR3 DNA: TGCAGTGCCGAGGCTAGCGGGGGAGATACGCAGTATTTT
D gene: .; clone size: .; J gene: TRBJ2-1; V gene: TRBV12-3/TRBV12-4; CDR3 protein: CASSLVVGAGSSYNEQFF; CDR3 DNA: TGTGCCAGCAGTTTAGTCGTCGGGGCCGGGAGCTCCTACAATGAGCAGTTCTTC
D gene: .; clone size: few; J gene: TRBJ1-1; V gene: TRBV20-1; CDR3 protein: CSPTSFGFGTEAFF; CDR3 DNA: TGCAGTCCCACGTCATTCGGGTTCGGCACTGAAGCTTTCTTT
D gene: TRBD1; clone size: .; J gene: TRBJ1-2; V gene: TRBV28; CDR3 protein: CASSFRPTGGGGYTF; CDR3 DNA: TGTGCCAGCAGTTTCCGACCTACAGGGGGAGGAGGCTACACCTTC
D gene: .; clone size: .; J gene: TRBJ1-1; V gene: TRBV12-3/TRBV12-4; CDR3 protein: CASSLSARGGTEAFF; CDR3 DNA: TGTGCCAGCAGTTTAAGCGCGCGAGGGGGGACTGAAGCTTTCTTT
D gene: .; clone size: few; J gene: TRBJ2-3; V gene: TRBV28; CDR3 protein: CASSLRGPPEWSDTQYF; CDR3 DNA: TGTGCCAGCAGTTTAAGAGGCCCCCCGGAGTGGTCAGATACGCAGTATTTT
D gene: .; clone size: few; J gene: TRBJ2-7; V gene: TRBV12-3/TRBV12-4; CDR3 protein: CASSSEQGPYEQYF; CDR3 DNA: TGTGCCAGCAGTTCCGAACAGGGTCCCTACGAGCAGTACTTC
D gene: .; clone size: few; J gene: TRBJ2-7; V gene: TRBV20-1; CDR3 protein: CSGGKTYEQYF; CDR3 DNA: TGCAGTGGGGGAAAAACCTACGAGCAGTACTTC
D gene: .; clone size: few; J gene: TRBJ2-1; V gene: TRBV12-3/TRBV12-4; CDR3 protein: CASSHWGDGNEQFF; CDR3 DNA: TGTGCCAGCAGCCACTGGGGGGATGGCAATGAGCAGTTCTTC
D gene: TRBD1; clone size: few; J gene: TRBJ1-1; V gene: TRBV5-1; CDR3 protein: CASSFGGGPANTEAFF; CDR3 DNA: TGCGCCAGCAGCTTTGGAGGGGGCCCCGCTAACACTGAAGCTTTCTTT
D gene: TRBD2; clone size: few; J gene: TRBJ2-4; V gene: TRBV7-8; CDR3 protein: CASSPRGGIQYF; CDR3 DNA: TGTGCCAGCAGCCCCCGGGGGGGCATTCAGTACTTC
D gene: .; clone size: .; J gene: TRBJ2-1; V gene: TRBV12-3/TRBV12-4; CDR3 protein: CASTSSHDSSSYNEQFF; CDR3 DNA: TGTGCCAGCACCTCATCACATGACTCGAGCTCCTACAATGAGCAGTTCTTC
D gene: .; clone size: few; J gene: TRBJ1-1; V gene: TRBV29-1; CDR3 protein: CSACWANTEAFF; CDR3 DNA: TGCAGCGCATGCTGGGCGAACACTGAAGCTTTCTTT
D gene: TRBD1; clone size: .; J gene: TRBJ2-1; V gene: TRBV3-1; CDR3 protein: CASSLDRGNYNEQFF; CDR3 DNA: TGTGCCAGCAGCCTCGACAGGGGGAACTACAATGAGCAGTTCTTC
D gene: .; clone size: .; J gene: TRBJ2-1; V gene: TRBV12-3/TRBV12-4; CDR3 protein: CASTGNEQFF; CDR3 DNA: TGTGCCAGCACTGGGAATGAGCAGTTCTTC
D gene: .; clone size: .; J gene: TRBJ1-1; V gene: TRBV15; CDR3 protein: CATSREGGLQTPEAFF; CDR3 DNA: TGTGCCACCAGCAGGGAAGGCGGACTCCAAACCCCTGAAGCTTTCTTT
D gene: TRBD1; clone size: few; J gene: TRBJ1-2; V gene: TRBV20-1; CDR3 protein: CSAREGTDSIGYGYTF; CDR3 DNA: TGCAGTGCTAGAGAGGGGACAGATTCAATAGGGTATGGCTACACCTTC
D gene: .; clone size: few; J gene: TRBJ2-2; V gene: TRBV6-1; CDR3 protein: CASSETVRISNTGELFF; CDR3 DNA: TGTGCCAGCAGTGAAACGGTTAGGATTTCGAACACCGGGGAGCTGTTTTTT
D gene: .; clone size: .; J gene: TRBJ1-6; V gene: TRBV5-1; CDR3 protein: CASSLVSSPLHF; CDR3 DNA: TGCGCCAGCAGCTTGGTCAGTTCACCCCTCCACTTT
D gene: TRBD2; clone size: .; J gene: TRBJ2-3; V gene: TRBV11-2; CDR3 protein: CASSSSDFVGGWDTQYF; CDR3 DNA: TGTGCCAGCAGCTCCTCCGACTTTGTGGGGGGGTGGGATACGCAGTATTTT
D gene: .; clone size: few; J gene: TRBJ1-2; V gene: TRBV7-9; CDR3 protein: CASSLLYRVDYGYTF; CDR3 DNA: TGTGCCAGCAGCTTATTGTACAGGGTTGACTATGGCTACACCTTC
D gene: .; clone size: few; J gene: TRBJ2-5; V gene: TRBV20-1; CDR3 protein: CSARDRRVETWPETQYF; CDR3 DNA: TGCAGTGCTAGAGATCGTCGGGTGGAAACGTGGCCGGAGACCCAGTACTTC
D gene: TRBD2; clone size: .; J gene: TRBJ2-7; V gene: TRBV29-1; CDR3 protein: CSVGGTSGGRTYEQYF; CDR3 DNA: TGCAGCGTCGGAGGGACTAGCGGGGGGAGAACCTACGAGCAGTACTTC
D gene: .; clone size: .; J gene: TRBJ1-6; V gene: TRBV4-1; CDR3 protein: CASSQGVQGGSYNSPLHF; CDR3 DNA: TGCGCCAGCAGCCAAGGGGTACAGGGCGGCTCCTATAATTCACCCCTCCACTTT
D gene: .; clone size: .; J gene: TRBJ2-3; V gene: TRBV20-1; CDR3 protein: CSAPPWASDLTDTQYF; CDR3 DNA: TGCAGTGCTCCGCCTTGGGCTAGCGATCTCACAGATACGCAGTATTTT
D gene: .; clone size: .; J gene: TRBJ2-2; V gene: TRBV27; CDR3 protein: CASHGITGELFF; CDR3 DNA: TGTGCCAGCCATGGAATCACCGGGGAGCTGTTTTTT
D gene: TRBD2; clone size: .; J gene: TRBJ2-1; V gene: TRBV15; CDR3 protein: CATSKTSGEYNEQFF; CDR3 DNA: TGTGCCACCAGTAAGACTAGCGGGGAATACAATGAGCAGTTCTTC
D gene: .; clone size: few; J gene: TRBJ1-4; V gene: TRBV12-3/TRBV12-4; CDR3 protein: CASSPNVQKLFF; CDR3 DNA: TGTGCCAGCAGTCCTAACGTGCAAAAACTGTTTTTT
D gene: .; clone size: .; J gene: TRBJ2-7; V gene: TRBV25-1; CDR3 protein: CASSEFGDHEQYF; CDR3 DNA: TGTGCCAGCAGTGAATTCGGTGACCACGAGCAGTACTTC
D gene: .; clone size: .; J gene: TRBJ2-2; V gene: TRBV27; CDR3 protein: CASSPRGSPNTGELFF; CDR3 DNA: TGTGCCAGCAGCCCCCGGGGGTCTCCTAACACCGGGGAGCTGTTTTTT
D gene: .; clone size: many; J gene: TRBJ2-7; V gene: TRBV12-3/TRBV12-4; CDR3 protein: CASSPTGLTYEQYF; CDR3 DNA: TGTGCCAGCAGCCCTACGGGGTTGACTTACGAGCAGTACTTC
D gene: TRBD1; clone size: few; J gene: TRBJ2-7; V gene: TRBV20-1; CDR3 protein: CSASDEDRGPYEQYF; CDR3 DNA: TGCAGTGCTAGTGACGAGGACAGGGGGCCCTACGAGCAGTACTTC
D gene: .; clone size: .; J gene: TRBJ2-7; V gene: TRBV28; CDR3 protein: CASNGGQGNTYEQYF; CDR3 DNA: TGTGCCAGCAATGGAGGTCAGGGGAACACCTACGAGCAGTACTTC
D gene: .; clone size: .; J gene: TRBJ2-3; V gene: TRBV21-1; CDR3 protein: CASSKVMASGATSTDTQYF; CDR3 DNA: TGTGCCAGCAGCAAAGTGATGGCTAGCGGGGCAACTAGCACAGATACGCAGTATTTT
D gene: .; clone size: .; J gene: TRBJ1-2; V gene: TRBV9; CDR3 protein: CASSDLLGPEITYGYTF; CDR3 DNA: TGTGCCAGCAGCGACCTTTTGGGACCGGAGATCACCTATGGCTACACCTTC
D gene: TRBD1; clone size: .; J gene: TRBJ2-2; V gene: TRBV7-7; CDR3 protein: CASSGTGFNGELFF; CDR3 DNA: TGTGCTAGCAGCGGGACAGGGTTTAACGGGGAGCTGTTTTTT
D gene: .; clone size: .; J gene: TRBJ2-1; V gene: TRBV7-6; CDR3 protein: CASSLARRIDEQFF; CDR3 DNA: TGTGCCAGCAGCTTAGCGCGAAGGATCGATGAGCAGTTCTTC
D gene: .; clone size: .; J gene: TRBJ1-1; V gene: TRBV12-3/TRBV12-4; CDR3 protein: CASSLGSSTRAFF; CDR3 DNA: TGTGCCAGCAGCCTAGGTTCATCGACAAGAGCTTTCTTT
D gene: TRBD2; clone size: .; J gene: TRBJ2-5; V gene: TRBV12-3/TRBV12-4; CDR3 protein: CASSSDWRGAQETQYF; CDR3 DNA: TGTGCCAGCAGTTCTGATTGGCGGGGGGCCCAAGAGACCCAGTACTTC
D gene: .; clone size: .; J gene: TRBJ1-4; V gene: TRBV29-1; CDR3 protein: CSARGLGGEKLFF; CDR3 DNA: TGCAGCGCTCGGGGCCTTGGGGGTGAAAAACTGTTTTTT
D gene: TRBD2; clone size: few; J gene: TRBJ2-3; V gene: TRBV28; CDR3 protein: CASSFLLGLAFVADTQYF; CDR3 DNA: TGTGCCAGCAGTTTTCTGTTAGGACTAGCGTTTGTTGCGGATACGCAGTATTTT
D gene: .; clone size: .; J gene: TRBJ2-1; V gene: TRBV20-1; CDR3 protein: CSANLNLRAYNEQFF; CDR3 DNA: TGCAGTGCAAACCTCAACCTACGAGCCTACAATGAGCAGTTCTTC
D gene: .; clone size: few; J gene: TRBJ2-3; V gene: TRBV12-3/TRBV12-4; CDR3 protein: CASSQPWGHTDTQYF; CDR3 DNA: TGTGCCAGCAGCCAACCATGGGGGCACACAGATACGCAGTATTTT
D gene: .; clone size: .; J gene: TRBJ2-7; V gene: TRBV24-1; CDR3 protein: CAAGGGASYEQYF; CDR3 DNA: TGTGCCGCTGGAGGTGGGGCGTCCTACGAGCAGTACTTC
D gene: .; clone size: .; J gene: TRBJ2-6; V gene: TRBV27; CDR3 protein: CASSLGEGPSGANVLTF; CDR3 DNA: TGTGCCAGCAGTTTGGGGGAAGGGCCCTCTGGGGCCAACGTCCTGACTTTC
D gene: TRBD2; clone size: .; J gene: TRBJ2-4; V gene: TRBV12-3/TRBV12-4; CDR3 protein: CASSPGLAGSIQYF; CDR3 DNA: TGTGCCAGCAGTCCTGGACTAGCGGGGAGCATTCAGTACTTC
D gene: .; clone size: few; J gene: TRBJ2-5; V gene: TRBV14; CDR3 protein: CASRHTGTKQETQYF; CDR3 DNA: TGTGCCAGCAGACACACCGGGACAAAGCAAGAGACCCAGTACTTC